This T cell receptor beta chain is drawn from a study of tumor and adjacent non-tumor tissue in lung cancer. About the research overall: About 4.17 million productive TCRbeta reads were obtained per sample on average.

Three rounds of nested PCR, following a modified ARM-PCR protocol, produced the TCRbeta library. TCRdb processed the multiplex PCR reads anew with MiXCR; each CDR3 protein has one entry. The sample lists around 99,000 distinct CDR3 sequences; about 75% were seen once. Per germline, CDR1 MNHNY and CDR2 SVGAGI (reference sequence). This CDR3 has 17 residues. The V gene end was trimmed by 2 bases and the J gene end by 0 bases; junction bases not matched to a gene: 10. This clonotype was picked up many times. The antigen is undetermined. Study findings and constraints: Significantly higher TCR diversity was found in tumor than normal lung. In normal lung, the top 100 clones were significantly more dominant than in tumor. Patients with more diverse tumor TCRs had worse survival.

RNA was extracted from bulk tissue without any cell sorting. This TCR was sampled from a woman in her fifties or sixties with non-small cell lung cancer. The chain combines TRBV6-6 with TRBJ2-7; 7 bases are a match to TRBD2. The sample consisted of lung tumor tissue. The CDR3 DNA is TGTGCCAGCAGTTACCCGTTGGGGGGGGGGTCCTCCTACGAGCAGTACTTC. It translates to CASSYPLGGGSSYEQYF.